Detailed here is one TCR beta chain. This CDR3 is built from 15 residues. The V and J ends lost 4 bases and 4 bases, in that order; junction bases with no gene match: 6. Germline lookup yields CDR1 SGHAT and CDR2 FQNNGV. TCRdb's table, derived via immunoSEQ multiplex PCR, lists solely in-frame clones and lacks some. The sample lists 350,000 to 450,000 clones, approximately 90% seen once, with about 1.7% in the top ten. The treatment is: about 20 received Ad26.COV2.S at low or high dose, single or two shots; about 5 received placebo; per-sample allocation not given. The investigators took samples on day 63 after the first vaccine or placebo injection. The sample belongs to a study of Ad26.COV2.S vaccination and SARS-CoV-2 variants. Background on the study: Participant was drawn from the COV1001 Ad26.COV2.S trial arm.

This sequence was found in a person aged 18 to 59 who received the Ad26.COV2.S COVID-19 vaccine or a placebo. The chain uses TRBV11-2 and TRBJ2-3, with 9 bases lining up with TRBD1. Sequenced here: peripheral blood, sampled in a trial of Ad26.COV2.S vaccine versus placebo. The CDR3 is CASSSSTGGSDTQYF. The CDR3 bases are TGTGCCAGCAGCTCGTCGACAGGGGGGTCAGATACGCAGTATTTT.